Below, 14 T cell receptor beta chains from the same sample are listed, as sequenced in a study of response to subunit inactivated influenza vaccine. TCRdb recomputed calls from the RT-PCR reads with MiXCR, one row per CDR3 protein. This table has about 240,000 distinct CDR3 sequences, roughly an eighth appearing once. This specimen consisted of non-naive T cells sorted from PBMCs, obtained about 14 days before vaccination. The receptors were gathered from a man aged 45-65 years who received an inactivated influenza vaccine.

This clonotype came up a few times. This sequence joins TRBV4-2 and TRBJ2-3; D may be TRBD1 (5 bases). This CDR3 is 17 amino acids long. Germline assignment: CDR1 LGHNA and CDR2 YNFKEQ. The V and J ends lost 1 base and 0 bases respectively, with 14 bases between them. The CDR3 DNA reads as TGTGCCAGCAGCCAAGGGATCCTAGGGGCTAGCACAGATACGCAGTATTTT. Residues: CASSQGILGASTDTQYF.

This clonotype appeared a few times. The J gene is TRBJ1-5, the V gene TRBV20-1, with TRBD1 matching over 8 bases. The germline V gene encodes CDR1 DFQATT and CDR2 SNEGSKA (reference sequence). V was clipped by 4 bases and J by 5 bases; unmatched bases: 13. The length of the CDR3 is 16 residues. CDR3 DNA sequence: TGCAGTGCTACACCCATAGGGCAGGGGGCATATCAGCCCCAGCATTTT. It specifies CSATPIGQGAYQPQHF.

This clonotype came up many times. The CDR3 region is CASSSWTGALSDTQYF. In DNA form, the CDR3 reads TGTGCCAGCAGTTCCTGGACAGGGGCGCTCTCAGATACGCAGTATTTT. V and J are TRBV28 and TRBJ2-3; 9 bases map to TRBD1. The junction had 9 bases not matched to a gene; V was cut back by 4 bases and J by 4 bases. CDR1 MDHEN and CDR2 SYDVKM come from the germline V gene. This CDR3 has 16 amino acids.

This clonotype has a count of ten or more. The chain uses TRBV7-3 and TRBJ2-1, with D maybe TRBD2 (7 bases). With 3 bases removed from V and 9 bases from J, the gap between germline ends came to 9 bases. The germline V gene has CDR1 SGHTA and CDR2 FQGTGA. The CDR3 length is 12 residues. CDR3 in DNA: TGTGCCAGCAGCTTGAGGGGGGGTGAGCAGTTCTTC. This codes for CASSLRGGEQFF.

This clonotype was seen a handful of times. The J gene is TRBJ2-1, the V gene TRBV18, with D uncertain. Germline-derived CDR1 and CDR2 are KGHSH and LQKENI. CDR3 size: 15 residues. Trimming stripped 3 bases from V and 3 bases from J, with 12 bases between. CDR3 region: CASSPTSAYYNEQFF. The CDR3 coding sequence is TGTGCCAGCTCACCCACCTCGGCCTACTACAATGAGCAGTTCTTC.

The chain combines TRBV20-1 with TRBJ2-3, with 14 bases aligning to TRBD2. Germline CDR1 DFQATT, CDR2 SNEGSKA (reference sequence). The CDR3 is 17 amino acids. Trimming removed 3 bases from V and 5 bases from J; junction bases left unmatched: 10. This chain's CDR3 is CSARTQGLAGAIDTQYF. The CDR3 nucleotides read TGCAGTGCTAGGACCCAGGGACTAGCGGGAGCTATAGATACGCAGTATTTT.

In the case of this clonotype: A junction end diverges from the germline sequence, so it may reflect a read error. This sequence joins TRBV15 and TRBJ2-7, with D possibly TRBD1 on 5 matching bases. Germline values: CDR1 LNHNV, CDR2 YYDKDF (reference sequence). The CDR3 consists of 12 residues. CDR3 sequence (DNA): TGTGCCATCAGCCCCCAGGGCTACGAGCAGTACTTC. Encoded protein: CAISPQGYEQYF.

The V call is TRBV3-1, the J call TRBJ2-1; the D is unclear. The CDR3 is 15 residues long. Germline V CDR1 and CDR2: LGHDT, YNNKEL (reference sequence). V gave up 0 bases and J gave up 3 bases, with 9 bases separating them. This CDR3 reads CASSQDYYFYNEQFF. CDR3 bases: TGTGCCAGCAGCCAAGATTACTACTTCTACAATGAGCAGTTCTTC.

This clonotype turned up a few times. The chain employs TRBV7-2 and TRBJ2-5; D may match TRBD1 or TRBD2 (5 bases each). Germline V gene data show CDR1 as SGHTA and CDR2 as FQGNSA. The CDR3 runs to 16 residues. The V and J ends lost 4 bases and 1 base respectively, with 16 bases between them. The CDR3 loop reads CASSSSAVGTQETQYF. In nucleotides, the CDR3 is TGTGCCAGCAGCTCGTCAGCCGTAGGGACCCAAGAGACCCAGTACTTC. The variable domain in full, completed from reference TRBV7-2 and TRBJ2-5, reads GAGVSQSPSNKVTEKGKDVELRCDPISGHTALYWYRQSLGQGLEFLIYFQGNSAPDKSGLPSDRFSAERTGGSVSTLTIQRTQQEDSAVYLCASSSSAVGTQETQYFGPGTRLLVL.

This clonotype has a count of ten or more. This rearrangement joins TRBV4-1 to TRBJ1-1; 8 positions match TRBD1. The CDR3 is made up of 17 amino acids. Unmatched junction bases numbered 8, after V lost 1 base and J lost 1 base. Germline CDR1 is MGHRA and CDR2 is YSYEKL. CDR3 loop: CASSQVKTGGRNTEAFF. CDR3 nucleotide sequence: TGCGCCAGCAGCCAAGTGAAAACAGGGGGGAGGAACACTGAAGCTTTCTTT.

A remark on this clonotype: Possible read error: a much larger clone is one base away. The V and J genes are TRBV3-1 and TRBJ2-1; D unclear. V was cut by 2 bases and J by 9 bases, with 14 bases left in between. This CDR3 comprises 14 residues. Germline-derived CDR1 and CDR2 are LGHDT and YNNKEL (reference sequence). The CDR3 region is CASSQFDSLGEQFF. As DNA, the CDR3 is TGTGCCAGCAGCCAATTCGACTCGCTAGGTGAGCAGTTCTTC.

This clonotype came up a few times. The rearrangement uses TRBV20-1 and TRBJ2-1; 9 bases match TRBD2. Per the germline V gene, CDR1 is DFQATT and CDR2 is SNEGSKA (reference sequence). This CDR3 comprises 14 residues. This chain's CDR3 is CGTVLAGSYNEQFF. The DNA for the CDR3 is TGCGGCACTGTACTAGCGGGCTCCTACAATGAGCAGTTCTTC.

In its sample, this clonotype was seen a few times. The chain is built from TRBV27 and TRBJ1-5, with no clear D. Germline CDR1 reads MNHEY; CDR2 reads SMNVEV (reference sequence). The CDR3 is 14 amino acids. Trimming removed 5 bases from V and 9 bases from J, with 17 bases in between. The CDR3, as DNA: TGTGCCAGCAGTCCCGGGGATCTGGATGGGCCCCAGCATTTT. It codes for CASSPGDLDGPQHF.

This clonotype was seen a handful of times. The CDR3 coding sequence is TGCAGTACTTCACCTCAAAGGGGGGAATTCCTTTCCTACGAGCAGTACTTC. Its protein product is CSTSPQRGEFLSYEQYF. The chain joins TRBV20-1 to TRBJ2-7; D is perhaps TRBD1 or TRBD2 (6 bases each). From germline, CDR1 is DFQATT and CDR2 SNEGSKA (reference sequence). Trimming left V 8 bases short and J 1 base short, with 27 bases between. This CDR3 contains 17 residues.